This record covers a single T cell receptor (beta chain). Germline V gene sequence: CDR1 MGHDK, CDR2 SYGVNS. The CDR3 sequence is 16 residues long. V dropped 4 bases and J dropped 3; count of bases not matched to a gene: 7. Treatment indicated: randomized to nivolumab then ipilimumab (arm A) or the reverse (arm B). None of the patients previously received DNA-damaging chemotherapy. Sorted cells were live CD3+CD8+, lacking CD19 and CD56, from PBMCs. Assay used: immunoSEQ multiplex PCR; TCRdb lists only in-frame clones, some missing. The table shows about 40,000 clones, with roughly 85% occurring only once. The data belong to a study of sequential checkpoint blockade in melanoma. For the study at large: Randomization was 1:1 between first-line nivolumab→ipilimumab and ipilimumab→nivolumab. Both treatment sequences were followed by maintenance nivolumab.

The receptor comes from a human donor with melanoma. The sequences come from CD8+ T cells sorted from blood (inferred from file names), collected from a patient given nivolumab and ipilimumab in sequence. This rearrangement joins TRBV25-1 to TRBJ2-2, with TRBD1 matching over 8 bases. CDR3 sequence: CASSGTTGADTGELFF. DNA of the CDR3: TGTGCCAGCAGTGGCACGACAGGGGCGGACACCGGGGAGCTGTTTTTT.